Following are 20 T cell receptor beta chains from one sample sequenced in a study of beta chain features in type 1 diabetes (dated by TCRdb to 2017 to 2018). Receptors were amplified or captured by the immunoSEQ multiplex PCR assay. All of the isolated RNA was reverse transcribed with the High Capacity cDNA Reverse Transcription Kit, so expressed TCRB transcripts were sequenced. The clones in this table, taken by TCRdb from immuneACCESS, are in-frame only. Not every clone is retained; where verified, under half of the shortfall comes from an unresolved V gene, and the cause of the rest is unknown. In this sample the table shows 850,000 to 900,000 clones, 17% of which occur a single time. The top ten constitute around 0.02% of the sample. Input material: naive CD4+ T cells from blood. Explained via the paper, the cell subset or site label denotes: true naive CD4+ T cells. The receptors here all came from a woman aged 18-35 years in good health.

CDR3 bases: TGTGCCAGCAGCTTAGGTGGGCAGATGTCGAAGTATTTT. It translates to CASSLGGQMSKYF. The chain recombines TRBV11-2 with TRBJ2-3; D is ambiguous. Germline V gene data show CDR1 as SGHAT and CDR2 as FQNNGV. The CDR3 contains 13 residues. V was pared by 1 base and J by 13 bases, with 15 bases between.

The chain recombines TRBV5-1 with TRBJ2-2; D call uncertain. CDR3 length: 15 residues. Germline CDR1 SGHRS, CDR2 YFSETQ. V was shortened by 3 bases and J by 3 bases, with 12 bases between the two germline ends. The DNA for the CDR3 is TGCGCCAGCAGCTCAGCCAGCCTTTACACCGGGGAGCTGTTTTTT. Protein sequence: CASSSASLYTGELFF.

CDR3 region: CASSLASISTEAFF. CDR3 sequence (DNA): TGCGCCAGCAGCTTGGCCTCGATATCCACTGAAGCTTTCTTT. The V call is TRBV5-1, the J call TRBJ1-1, with D uncertain. Germline V CDR1 and CDR2: SGHRS, YFSETQ. V lost 0 bases and J lost 4, with 10 bases in between. The CDR3 has 14 amino acids.

V usage is TRBV6-6 and J usage is TRBJ1-1; D remains unclear. The CDR3 is 13 residues long. Trimming removed 4 bases from V and 0 bases from J, with 6 bases in between. The V gene's germline CDR1 is MNHNY and CDR2 SVGAGI (reference sequence). The DNA for the CDR3 is TGTGCCAGCAGTTCGACCCTGAACACTGAAGCTTTCTTT. Its translation is CASSSTLNTEAFF.

The V gene is TRBV28, the J gene TRBJ2-3, with TRBD2 matching 9 bases. The CDR3 is 16 residues long. Germline trimming cut 5 bases from V and 3 bases from J; bases unmatched to any gene: 9. In germline, CDR1 is MDHEN, CDR2 SYDVKM. The CDR3 DNA is TGTGCCAGCAGTGCGGGGGGGACCTCAGGGACAGATACGCAGTATTTT. It codes for CASSAGGTSGTDTQYF.

Only a few counts were recorded for this clone. The V and J genes are TRBV4-3 and TRBJ1-4; the match to TRBD1 covers 10 bases. J was trimmed by 12 bases and V by 4 bases; bases with no gene match: 8. This CDR3 comprises 14 residues. CDR1 and CDR2 (germline): LGHNA, YSLEER. This CDR3 reads CASSPWTGGAQLFF. The CDR3 region has the DNA TGCGCCAGCAGCCCGTGGACAGGGGGGGCTCAACTGTTTTTT.

V usage is TRBV18 and J usage is TRBJ1-5; D unclear. The CDR3 covers 13 residues. Trimming stripped 3 bases from V and 5 bases from J, with 8 bases between. Germline V gene data show CDR1 as KGHSH and CDR2 as LQKENI. The CDR3 sequence: CASSPGFDQPQHF. The CDR3 DNA follows: TGTGCCAGCTCACCGGGTTTCGATCAGCCCCAGCATTTT.

This clone has more than one count but fewer than ten. The rearrangement links TRBV28 to TRBJ2-4; D possibly uses TRBD1 or TRBD2 (5 bases each). V gave up 3 bases and J gave up 1 base, with 22 bases separating them. This CDR3 is built from 19 residues. Germline V lookup: CDR1 MDHEN, CDR2 SYDVKM. CDR3 DNA sequence: TGTGCCAGCAGTTTCGGACCCATTGGGGCTAGCTTGGCCAAAAACATTCAGTACTTC. Protein product: CASSFGPIGASLAKNIQYF.

CDR3 nucleotide sequence: TGCGCCAGCACCCAACACCGGGGGACCCAGTACTTC. It translates to CASTQHRGTQYF. The chain has TRBV10-2 and TRBJ2-5, with D perhaps matching TRBD2 (5 bases). V was trimmed by 7 bases and J by 7 bases, leaving 13 bases between them. CDR3 length equals 12 residues. Germline V lookup: CDR1 WSHSY, CDR2 SAAADI.

In nucleotides, the CDR3 is TGTGCCAGCACCCTAGGTGAGGGCGGTCGGTACGAGCAGTACTTC. This gives the protein CASTLGEGGRYEQYF. This chain links TRBV6-6 with TRBJ2-7, with D perhaps TRBD2 (5 bases). From germline, CDR1 is MNHNY and CDR2 SVGAGI (reference sequence). The CDR3 has 15 residues. V was cut by 7 bases and J by 4 bases, with 20 bases left in between.

This clone came up a few times. The rearrangement links TRBV5-1 to TRBJ2-4; the match to TRBD1 covers 9 bases. CDR1 is SGHRS and CDR2 is YFSETQ in the germline V gene. The trim removed 2 bases at V and 8 bases at J, leaving 5 bases unmatched. CDR3 length: 14 amino acids. In DNA form, the CDR3 reads TGCGCCAGCAGCTTACAGGGGGCGAAGGACATTCAGTACTTC. Protein sequence: CASSLQGAKDIQYF.

The chain carries TRBV5-1 and TRBJ2-5; D tentatively reads TRBD1 or TRBD2 (5 bases each). The DNA end lines up better with TRBJ2-7; the J call may be wrong. CDR1 and CDR2 (germline): SGHRS, YFSETQ. The CDR3 runs 13 residues. The CDR3 nucleotides are TGCGCCAGCAGCTGGGGGACCCGCTACGAGCAGTACTTC. It is translated as CASSWGTRYEQYF.

The V and J genes are TRBV5-1 and TRBJ2-3, with 15 bases that match TRBD2. Germline V lookup: CDR1 SGHRS, CDR2 YFSETQ. V lost 3 bases to trimming and J lost 1 base; unmatched junction nucleotides: 6. The CDR3 sequence is 18 residues long. CDR3 amino acids: CASSSGLAGGSGTDTQYF. In nucleotides, the CDR3 is TGCGCCAGCAGCTCGGGACTAGCGGGAGGATCGGGCACAGATACGCAGTATTTT. Based on the CDR3 plus reference TRBV5-1 and TRBJ2-3, the full variable domain is KAGVTQTPRYLIKTRGQQVTLSCSPISGHRSVSWYQQTPGQGLQFLFEYFSETQRNKGNFPGRFSGRQFSNSRSEMNVSTLELGDSALYLCASSSGLAGGSGTDTQYFGPGTRLTVL.

The V call is TRBV5-4, the J call TRBJ1-1; D not certain. CDR3 length: 15 amino acids. V lost 0 bases, J lost 2 bases, and 11 bases lay in between. Germline assignment: CDR1 SGHNT and CDR2 YYREEE (reference sequence). The CDR3 region is CASSLALGGNTEAFF. The DNA of the CDR3 is TGTGCCAGCAGCTTGGCCCTTGGAGGAAACACTGAAGCTTTCTTT.

The V gene is TRBV2, the J gene TRBJ1-2; TRBD1 might be the D (5 bases). Germline assignment: CDR1 SNHLY and CDR2 FYNNEI. Trimming left V 5 bases short and J 0 bases short, with 10 bases between. CDR3 length: 14 residues. The CDR3 here is CASSIEGANYGYTF. CDR3 sequence (DNA): TGTGCCAGCAGTATTGAAGGGGCTAACTATGGCTACACCTTC.

This clone was counted between two and nine times. V usage is TRBV18 and J usage is TRBJ2-5; 14 positions agree with TRBD2. The J segment lost 5 bases and the V segment lost 0 bases, leaving 5 bases of the junction unmatched. The germline V gene encodes CDR1 KGHSH and CDR2 LQKENI. This CDR3 region has 17 residues. In nucleotides, the CDR3 is TGTGCCAGCTCACCACCGGGACTAGCGGGAGTGGTGGAGACCCAGTACTTC. It translates to CASSPPGLAGVVETQYF.

Written as DNA, the CDR3 is TGTGCCAGCAGTTCTATATGGGGGAGCACAGATACGCAGTATTTT. Encoded protein: CASSSIWGSTDTQYF. The chain carries TRBV28 and TRBJ2-3; either TRBD1 or TRBD2 may supply D (5 bases each). Germline V gene lookup returns CDR1 MDHEN and CDR2 SYDVKM. V lost 4 bases and J 0 bases, leaving 11 bases between the germline ends. This CDR3 comprises 15 residues.

The V and J genes are TRBV6-6 and TRBJ1-1; possible D gene TRBD1, 6 bases. V was cut by 6 bases and J by 6 bases, with 14 bases left in between. The CDR3 sequence is 13 residues long. Germline V gives CDR1 MNHNY, CDR2 SVGAGI (reference sequence). CDR3 amino acids: CASRIRDRSEAFF. CDR3 nucleotide sequence: TGTGCCAGCAGAATCCGAGACAGGTCTGAAGCTTTCTTT.

This clone was seen only a few times. This rearrangement joins TRBV6-5 to TRBJ1-1; tentatively, D is TRBD1 (6 bases). Germline-derived CDR1 and CDR2 are MNHEY and SVGAGI. V dropped 4 bases and J dropped 4 bases, with 19 bases sitting between them. The CDR3 contains 16 residues. The CDR3 loop is CASSSSRWGGGTEAFF. CDR3 DNA: TGTGCCAGCAGTTCCTCTAGGTGGGGAGGGGGCACTGAAGCTTTCTTT.

V and J are TRBV27 and TRBJ1-2; TRBD1 aligns across 8 bases. CDR3 size: 13 residues. From germline, CDR1 is MNHEY and CDR2 SMNVEV (reference sequence). The V gene end was trimmed by 5 bases and the J gene end by 7 bases; junction bases not matched to a gene: 6. For the CDR3, the DNA is TGTGCCAGCAGTCTTCGGGACAGGTCTGGCTACACCTTC. It specifies CASSLRDRSGYTF.